Included here is one T cell receptor beta chain sequence, with context. The antigen is not known. Molecular barcoding with unique molecular identifiers was used for the TCRbeta library. In TCRdb, the PCR reads were re-called with MiXCR into one record per CDR3 protein. The sample yields 6,500 to 9,000 distinct CDR3 sequences, about 16% seen once. This record belongs to a study of T-cell reconstitution after alpha-beta-depleted transplantation in children. The study, taken as a whole, reports: Reports say that about two months after transplant, the alpha-beta T cells came out of several hundred graft clones that had expanded. When one year had passed after transplant, most T-cell counts and diversity came from newly produced T cells.

V was trimmed by 6 bases and J by 4 bases, leaving 21 bases between them. This CDR3 has 17 amino acids. Source: PBMCs, mostly from graft donor cells, taken 60 days after TCRalphabeta/CD19-depleted stem cell transplant. The TCR comes from a girl under two years old who had a stem cell transplant for combined immunodeficiency, so the T cells may come from the graft donor. The chain couples TRBV12-3 or TRBV12-4 to TRBJ2-2, with D perhaps being TRBD1 or TRBD2 (5 bases each). The CDR3 bases are TGTGCCAGCAGCCAAGGGGTTCGGGAATCAGCCACCGGGGAGCTGTTTTTT. This codes for CASSQGVRESATGELFF.